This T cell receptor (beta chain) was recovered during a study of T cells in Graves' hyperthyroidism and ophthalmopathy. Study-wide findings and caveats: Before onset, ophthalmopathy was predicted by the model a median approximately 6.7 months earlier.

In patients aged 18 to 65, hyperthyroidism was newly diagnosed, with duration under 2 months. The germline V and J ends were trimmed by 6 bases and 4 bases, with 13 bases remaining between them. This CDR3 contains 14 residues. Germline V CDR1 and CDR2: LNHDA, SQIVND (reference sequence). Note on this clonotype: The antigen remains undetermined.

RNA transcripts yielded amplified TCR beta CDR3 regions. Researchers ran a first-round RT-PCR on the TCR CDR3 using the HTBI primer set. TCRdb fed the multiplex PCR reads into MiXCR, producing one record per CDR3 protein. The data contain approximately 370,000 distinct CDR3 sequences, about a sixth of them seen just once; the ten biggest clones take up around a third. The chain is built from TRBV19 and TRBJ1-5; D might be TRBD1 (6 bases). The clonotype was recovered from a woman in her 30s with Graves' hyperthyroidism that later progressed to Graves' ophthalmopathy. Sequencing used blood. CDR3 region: CASSRTADNQPQHF. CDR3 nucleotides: TGTGCCAGTAGCCGGACAGCCGATAATCAGCCCCAGCATTTT.